Presented here are 22 T cell receptor beta chains from one specimen sequenced in a study of blood T cells in healthy people across ages. Primed by a sample-barcoded 5' primer and a J-beta primer mix, a second PCR proceeded for roughly 7 to 11 cycles. TCRdb analysed the 5' RACE reads with MiXCR anew, one entry per CDR3 protein. The sample shows 850,000 to 950,000 distinct CDR3 sequences, more than 25% of them seen only once. The specimen was blood. Receptor source: an elderly woman in good health.

This clonotype was counted ten times or more. This chain links TRBV7-9 with TRBJ1-2; maybe TRBD1 (6 bases). Germline V CDR1 and CDR2: SEHNR, FQNEAQ (reference sequence). The ends were cut back, 4 bases at V and 4 bases at J, with 16 bases in the middle. This CDR3 has 15 amino acids. The chain's CDR3 is CASSSRLDSFYGYTF. CDR3 DNA: TGTGCCAGCAGCTCGCGATTGGACAGCTTCTATGGCTACACCTTC.

The chain recombines TRBV11-2 with TRBJ2-3, with D possibly being TRBD1 (6 bases). Per the germline V gene, CDR1 is SGHAT and CDR2 is FQNNGV. The germline V and J ends were trimmed by 1 base and 1 base, with 12 bases remaining between them. The CDR3 extends over 16 amino acids. As DNA, the CDR3 is TGTGCCAGCAGCTTAGGGGATCAGGGGCGCACAGATACGCAGTATTTT. Protein sequence: CASSLGDQGRTDTQYF.

The V and J genes are TRBV6-5 and TRBJ1-2, with D perhaps TRBD1 (6 bases). The V end was cut by 5 bases, the J end by 4 bases, with 17 bases between. The CDR3 has 15 amino acids. The germline CDR1 and CDR2 sequences are MNHEY and SVGAGI. CDR3 bases: TGTGCCAGCAGTACTTTCCAGGGGCCCCTCTATGGCTACACCTTC. Translating it yields CASSTFQGPLYGYTF.

The J gene is TRBJ2-3, the V gene TRBV7-2; 9 bases are shared with TRBD2. The germline CDR1 and CDR2 sequences are SGHTA and FQGNSA. This CDR3 has 15 amino acids. J lost 5 bases, V lost 3 bases, and 6 bases had no gene match. The CDR3 DNA is TGTGCCAGCAGCTTCGGCGGGGGGGCTGGAGATACGCAGTATTTT. Residues: CASSFGGGAGDTQYF.

This clonotype has a count of ten or more. The V call is TRBV7-2, the J call TRBJ2-5, with 9 bases identical to TRBD2. Germline CDR1 is SGHTA and CDR2 is FQGNSA. The length of the CDR3 is 15 residues. Germline trimming cut 1 base from V and 5 bases from J; bases unmatched to any gene: 5. CDR3 sequence (DNA): TGTGCCAGCAGCTTAGGCGGGGGGGCCAGGGAGACCCAGTACTTC. This codes for CASSLGGGARETQYF.

Worth noting for this clonotype: Because the CDR3 is missing its conserved closing phenylalanine or tryptophan, this is likely a read error. This chain connects TRBV25-1 to TRBJ1-1; D remains ambiguous. The germline V gene has CDR1 MGHDK and CDR2 SYGVNS. V lost 5 bases and J lost 0, with 7 bases in between. The CDR3 runs 13 residues. As DNA, the CDR3 is TGTGCCAGCAGTTCTACGGTGAACACTGAAGCTTTCTTG. This encodes CASSSTVNTEAFL.

This clonotype was seen more than once but under ten times. The gene calls are TRBV6-2 or TRBV6-3 and TRBJ2-7; D is uncertain. Germline V lookup: CDR1 MNHEY, CDR2 SVGEGT. Trimming took 0 bases from V and 4 from J, leaving 10 bases between them. This CDR3 contains 14 residues. The DNA for the CDR3 is TGTGCCAGCAGTTACTCCGGAGTAGGGTACGAGCAGTACTTC. It specifies CASSYSGVGYEQYF.

In its sample, this clonotype was seen many times. V gene TRBV11-2 combines with J gene TRBJ2-5; tentative D call: TRBD2 (6 bases). This CDR3 comprises 16 residues. V dropped 1 base and J dropped 2 bases, with 14 bases sitting between them. The germline gives CDR1 SGHAT, CDR2 FQNNGV. CDR3 amino acids: CASSLVNPGGQETQYF. DNA of the CDR3: TGTGCCAGCAGCTTAGTGAACCCCGGGGGACAAGAGACCCAGTACTTC.

This clonotype was detected many times. The J gene is TRBJ1-5, the V gene TRBV10-2; D remains ambiguous. There are 10 residues in the CDR3. Deletions cut 7 bases from V and 10 bases from J, with 8 bases between. Germline CDR1 WSHSY, CDR2 SAAADI. CDR3 sequence: CASNWVPQHF. The CDR3 nucleotides are TGCGCCAGCAATTGGGTACCCCAGCATTTT.

The genes are TRBV18 and TRBJ1-1; D possibly corresponds to TRBD1 (5 bases). The germline gives CDR1 KGHSH, CDR2 LQKENI. CDR3 size: 16 residues. V lost 3 bases and J 0 bases, leaving 14 bases between the germline ends. The CDR3 DNA reads as TGTGCCAGCTCACCTCAGGGAGGGCGGCTGAACACTGAAGCTTTCTTT. Translation gives CASSPQGGRLNTEAFF.

This clonotype was seen repeatedly, ten times or more. This chain connects TRBV7-9 to TRBJ2-3, with 12 nucleotides matching TRBD2. CDR3 length: 15 residues. The V gene end was trimmed by 6 bases and the J gene end by 2 bases; junction bases not matched to a gene: 3. Germline assignment: CDR1 SEHNR and CDR2 FQNEAQ (reference sequence). CDR3: CASRRTSGDTDTQYF. The CDR3 DNA reads as TGTGCCAGCAGACGGACTAGCGGGGACACAGATACGCAGTATTTT.

This clonotype was detected many times. J is TRBJ2-7 and V is TRBV20-1; possibly TRBD1 for D (5 bases). Germline V gives CDR1 DFQATT, CDR2 SNEGSKA (reference sequence). The CDR3 extends over 16 amino acids. Trimming removed 1 base from V and 3 bases from J, with 19 bases in between. The CDR3 loop is CSARGQGGVLYYEQYF. CDR3 DNA sequence: TGCAGTGCTAGAGGGCAGGGTGGGGTCCTTTACTACGAGCAGTACTTC.

The chain recombines TRBV11-2 with TRBJ1-1, with D perhaps matching TRBD1 (6 bases). The CDR3 contains 14 residues. Trimming pared 4 bases from V and 4 bases from J, leaving 13 bases between. Germline V lookup: CDR1 SGHAT, CDR2 FQNNGV. In DNA form, the CDR3 reads TGTGCCAGCAGCTCCTCAAGGGGGGGCACTGAAGCTTTCTTT. Translated, it gives CASSSSRGGTEAFF.

This clonotype was found many times. The chain carries TRBV6-6 and TRBJ2-4; maybe TRBD1 (5 bases). CDR3 size: 14 residues. Germline CDR1 and CDR2: MNHNY and SVGAGI (reference sequence). Trimming removed 6 bases from V and 12 bases from J, with 21 bases in between. The CDR3 DNA is TGTGCCAGCAGCCAAGGGCTAGGGGTAGAGGCTCAGTACTTC. This gives the protein CASSQGLGVEAQYF.

The chain couples TRBV18 to TRBJ2-1; the D gene is possibly TRBD2 (5 bases). V lost 3 bases and J lost 9, with 15 bases in between. The CDR3 runs 14 residues. Germline CDR1 reads KGHSH; CDR2 reads LQKENI. The DNA of the CDR3 is TGTGCCAGCTCACCTACCTACGCGGGTTTTGAGCAGTTCTTC. Protein sequence: CASSPTYAGFEQFF.

This clonotype was observed a single time. One base away lies a much larger clone, so this may be a sequencing read error. The CDR3 reads CANWGGESYEQNF. The CDR3 DNA reads as TGTGCCAACTGGGGCGGGGAGTCCTACGAGCAGAACTTC. V usage is TRBV21-1 and J usage is TRBJ2-7; the D call in the table, TRBD1, was not verified against the DNA. TRBV21-1 is recorded as a pseudogene. CDR3 length equals 13 residues.

This clonotype came up many times. The chain joins TRBV27 to TRBJ2-1; D unresolved. V lost 3 bases to trimming and J lost 9 bases, with 9 bases between them. This CDR3 has 12 amino acids. Germline assignment: CDR1 MNHEY and CDR2 SMNVEV (reference sequence). The CDR3 protein is CASSFAAGEQFF. As DNA, the CDR3 is TGTGCCAGCAGTTTCGCGGCTGGTGAGCAGTTCTTC.

This clonotype was seen repeatedly, ten times or more. V usage is TRBV29-1 and J usage is TRBJ2-3; 9 positions match TRBD1. The V and J ends lost 6 bases and 1 base, in that order; junction bases with no gene match: 11. This CDR3 region has 16 residues. Germline V lookup: CDR1 SQVTM, CDR2 ANQGSEA. As DNA, the CDR3 is TGCAGCGTCGTGGGACAGGGAAACAGGGGCACAGATACGCAGTATTTT. Protein sequence: CSVVGQGNRGTDTQYF.

This chain connects TRBV11-2 to TRBJ2-1, with 7 bases lining up with TRBD1. The CDR3 is made up of 14 amino acids. J was trimmed by 3 bases and V by 4 bases; bases with no gene match: 3. Germline CDR1 reads SGHAT; CDR2 reads FQNNGV. The CDR3 is CASSCQGVYNEQFF. CDR3 DNA sequence: TGTGCCAGCAGCTGCCAGGGGGTCTACAATGAGCAGTTCTTC. The variable domain in full, completed from reference TRBV11-2 and TRBJ2-1, reads EAGVAQSPRYKIIEKRQSVAFWCNPISGHATLYWYQQILGQGPKLLIQFQNNGVVDDSQLPKDRFSAERLKGVDSTLKIQPAKLEDSAVYLCASSCQGVYNEQFFGPGTRLTVL.

This clonotype has ten or more counts. The rearrangement joins TRBV7-2 to TRBJ2-7; D is ambiguous. V lost 5 bases to trimming and J lost 0 bases, with 14 bases between them. The CDR3 is made up of 15 amino acids. The germline gives CDR1 SGHTA, CDR2 FQGNSA. The chain's CDR3 is CASSPLPGSSYEQYF. CDR3 nucleotide sequence: TGTGCCAGCAGCCCCCTCCCGGGTTCCTCCTACGAGCAGTACTTC.

The CDR3 loop is CASSLAARGTNYGYTF. In DNA form, the CDR3 reads TGTGCCAGCAGCTTAGCCGCCAGGGGAACTAACTATGGCTACACCTTC. The chain has TRBV7-2 and TRBJ1-2, with D perhaps matching TRBD1 (6 bases). Germline values: CDR1 SGHTA, CDR2 FQGNSA. The CDR3 is 16 residues long. The germline V and J ends were trimmed by 0 bases and 0 bases, with 11 bases remaining between them.

This sequence joins TRBV29-1 and TRBJ1-2; TRBD1 might be the D (6 bases). The CDR3 runs 12 residues. The V gene lost 3 bases and the J gene lost 7 bases, with 12 bases spanning the gap. CDR1 is SQVTM and CDR2 is ANQGSEA in the germline V gene. The CDR3 nucleotides read TGCAGCGTTGATAGGACAGCGGGTGGCTACACCTTC. This encodes CSVDRTAGGYTF.